This TCR beta chain is drawn from a study of radiotherapy plus CTLA-4 blockade in lung cancer. Across the whole study: Objective responses were documented in 15% to 20% of patients, with disease control in about 29%.

CDR3 length: 18 amino acids. Germline loops: CDR1 SGHDT, CDR2 YYEEEE. Losses at the gene ends were 1 base for V and 2 bases for J; bases not matched to a gene: 11. Focal radiation plus CTLA-4 blockade with ipilimumab was given to patients with chemo-refractory metastatic non-small-cell lung cancer. On this clone itself: What it recognizes is unknown.

Study findings and constraints: Response was reportedly best predicted by early blood T cell clone dynamics, with interferon-beta. Subsequent to radiotherapy plus ipilimumab, tumor-derived TCR clones underwent expansion in blood.

The assay was immunoSEQ multiplex PCR, and TCRdb's table has in-frame clones only and misses some. The sample shows roughly 76,000 clones, 70% to 80% of them seen only once. This sequence was found in a human donor with non-small cell lung cancer whose response to radiotherapy plus ipilimumab could not be evaluated. The chain combines TRBV5-6 with TRBJ2-2, with 7 bases that match TRBD2. The sample consisted of peripheral blood, taken from a patient treated with radiotherapy plus ipilimumab. The CDR3 DNA reads TGTGCCAGCAGCTTGTATTTTCGGCGGGAGCGAAACACCGGGGAGCTGTTTTTT. It codes for CASSLYFRRERNTGELFF. The whole variable domain, filled in from reference TRBV5-6 and TRBJ2-2, reads DAGVTQSPTHLIKTRGQQVTLRCSPKSGHDTVSWYQQALGQGPQFIFQYYEEEERQRGNFPDRFSGHQFPNYSSELNVNALLLGDSALYLCASSLYFRRERNTGELFFGEGSRLTVL.